This TCR beta chain was captured in a study of shared clonotypes between healthy human individuals. V lost 4 bases, J lost 5 bases, and 13 bases lay in between. The V gene's germline CDR1 is SQVTM and CDR2 ANQGSEA. CDR3 length: 13 residues. Assay used: immunoSEQ multiplex PCR; TCRdb lists only in-frame clones, some missing. The sample lists roughly 850,000 clones; 90% to 97% were seen once. It was CD45RO-negative cells, positively selected for CCR7, that made up naive CD8 cells, with terminally differentiated effector memory CD45RA+ cells excluded. The clonotype originates from a man younger than 45 in good health. V is TRBV29-1 and J is TRBJ2-3, with D unresolved. What was sequenced was naive CD8+ T cells sorted from blood. In DNA, the CDR3 is TGCAGCGTTGTTCTCTTAGGCATAGATACGCAGTATTTT. Translation: CSVVLLGIDTQYF.